This is a list of T cell receptor beta chains from one sample in a study of cytomegalovirus exposure and HLA in healthy donors. Sequenced by immunoSEQ multiplex PCR; TCRdb stores in-frame clones only, minus some. The top ten clones hold 2.4% of a sample with 110,000 to 150,000 clones, around three quarters of them seen once. The material sequenced was PBMCs. All receptors come from a woman between 18 and 29 years old in good health and CMV-seropositive. Each CDR3 is given with its conserved first and last residue.

V	J	CDR3
TRBV5-1	TRBJ2-2	CASSLAEPGELFF
TRBV7-2	TRBJ2-7	CASSLDRVNSYEQYF
TRBV2	TRBJ2-1	CASGSGGARSEQFF
TRBV6-6	TRBJ1-5	CASGGTEINQPQHF
TRBV6-5	TRBJ1-6	CASSYLGQGDSPLHF
TRBV6-1	TRBJ1-1	CASSEGNMNTEAFF
TRBV5-1	TRBJ1-1	CASSLDGGGIGEAFF
TRBV6-5	TRBJ1-5	CASSTGTGRQPQHF
TRBV18	TRBJ1-6	CASSPVRNSPLHF
TRBV6-1	TRBJ2-7	CATSPLYEQYF
TRBV4-1	TRBJ2-5	CASSSQGGVGRGQETQYF
TRBV6-1	TRBJ2-1	CASSEFAGTGNNEQFF
TRBV5-4	TRBJ1-2	CASSYGQGDNGYTF
TRBV2	TRBJ2-7	CASLFEGGGYEQYF
TRBV5-5	TRBJ2-7	CASSYFGTGERGEQYF
TRBV4-3	TRBJ1-2	CASSQDRSGAWGYTF
TRBV6-6	TRBJ2-3	CASGRAGSTDTQYF
TRBV9	TRBJ1-3	CASSVELQGTGNTIYF
TRBV6-1	TRBJ2-3	CACRPDRGETDTQYF
TRBV7-8	TRBJ2-5	CASSLGRPSGGLAQETQYF
TRBV6-5	TRBJ2-2	CASSSRRGGDTGELFF
TRBV29-1	TRBJ2-5	CSVASGVGETQYF
TRBV10-1	TRBJ1-1	CASSKGGAGTEAFF
TRBV7-2	TRBJ2-1	CASSPTRRSYNEQFF
TRBV9	TRBJ2-2	CASRGTVTGAGELFF
TRBV7-8	TRBJ1-4	CASSSGFNEKLFF
TRBV7-6	TRBJ2-3	CASTKTQGARADTQYF
TRBV5-1	TRBJ1-5	CASSLLGGNQPQHF
TRBV29-1	TRBJ2-1	CSVPRGGGHEQFF
TRBV28	TRBJ2-7	CANQRVGGYEQYF
TRBV19	TRBJ1-1	CASSQHGNAEAFF
TRBV2	TRBJ1-4	CASSEGGGEKLFF
TRBV2	TRBJ1-6	CASSESAGGVSPLHF
TRBV19	TRBJ2-7	CASSSARTGTYEQYF
TRBV5-6	TRBJ1-2	CASSLGDRYRGYTF
TRBV6-1	TRBJ2-3	CASSEGLLSTDTQYF
TRBV19	TRBJ2-1	CASSMTGRNEQFF
TRBV5-1	TRBJ1-3	CASSRTGANLGNTIYF
TRBV7-9	TRBJ2-1	CASSLEGLGSYNEQFF
TRBV19	TRBJ1-1	CASSSAGSTEAFF
TRBV6-1	TRBJ1-4	CASSDRIQGSEKLFF
TRBV4-1	TRBJ1-3	CASSQDGLPGNTIYF
TRBV11-1	TRBJ2-5	CASSLPRQRSQETQYF
TRBV28	TRBJ1-6	CASSLPGGQTNSPLHF
TRBV6-5	TRBJ2-7	CASSWTSGGHQEQYF
TRBV7-2	TRBJ1-2	CASSLVKTKGYGYTF
TRBV9	TRBJ2-3	CASSVSDRGGDTQYF